Listed here are 30 T cell receptor beta chains from one sample, sequenced in a study of graft-versus-host responses after intestinal transplantation. No cognate antigen is known for these TCRs. The table came from immunoSEQ multiplex PCR; TCRdb's copy has only in-frame clones and leaves some out. The table includes about 120,000 clones, 95% detected once. The sample consisted of unstimulated CD8+ T cells sorted from spleen or lymph node cells, taken before intestinal transplant. These receptors originate from a human donor who received an intestinal transplant.

The chain couples TRBV28 to TRBJ1-5; no clear D gene. This CDR3 has 15 amino acids. The germline V gene encodes CDR1 MDHEN and CDR2 SYDVKM. V was trimmed by 3 bases and J by 10 bases, leaving 19 bases between them. The CDR3 DNA sequence: TGTGCCAGCAGTTTGACCCCCTCCGGTCGCATTCCCCAGCATTTT. It encodes CASSLTPSGRIPQHF.

The DNA for the CDR3 is TGTGCCAGCAGCCCCTCAGTGAGGGACGAGCAGTTCTTC. This codes for CASSPSVRDEQFF. V usage is TRBV7-9 and J usage is TRBJ2-1; the D gene could be TRBD1 or TRBD2 (5 bases each). V lost 5 bases to trimming and J lost 10 bases, with 15 bases between them. The CDR3 loop spans 13 amino acids. Germline V lookup: CDR1 SEHNR, CDR2 FQNEAQ (reference sequence).

The chain is built from TRBV27 and TRBJ2-1, with TRBD2 matching over 8 bases. From germline, CDR1 is MNHEY and CDR2 SMNVEV (reference sequence). The length of the CDR3 is 14 residues. Germline trimming cut 5 bases from V and 4 bases from J; bases unmatched to any gene: 4. The CDR3 protein is CASSRLAGYNEQFF. The CDR3 coding sequence is TGTGCCAGCAGTCGGTTAGCGGGATACAATGAGCAGTTCTTC.

CDR3 protein: CASRTGTSYEQYF. DNA for the CDR3: TGTGCCAGCCGGACAGGAACCTCCTACGAGCAGTACTTC. The chain recombines TRBV2 with TRBJ2-7; 7 positions agree with TRBD1. The CDR3 runs 13 residues. Trimming took 8 bases from V and 0 from J; bases not matched to a gene: 4. Germline assignment: CDR1 SNHLY and CDR2 FYNNEI.

This clone was seen only once. The chain joins TRBV9 to TRBJ2-2; 7 bases map to TRBD1. J was trimmed by 0 bases and V by 3 bases; bases with no gene match: 2. This CDR3 spans 15 amino acids. Per germline, CDR1 SGDLS and CDR2 YYNGEE. The CDR3 region is CASSGGTANTGELFF. The DNA for the CDR3 is TGTGCCAGCAGCGGGGGGACAGCGAACACCGGGGAGCTGTTTTTT. Based on the CDR3 plus reference TRBV9 and TRBJ2-2, the full variable domain is DSGVTQTPKHLITATGQRVTLRCSPRSGDLSVYWYQQSLDQGLQFLIQYYNGEERAKGNILERFSAQQFPDLHSELNLSSLELGDSALYFCASSGGTANTGELFFGEGSRLTVL.

The genes are TRBV10-1 and TRBJ1-6; D is undetermined. The CDR3 runs to 13 residues. Germline V gene lookup returns CDR1 WNHNN and CDR2 SYGVQD (reference sequence). V was clipped by 0 bases and J by 8 bases, with 5 bases between them. CDR3 sequence reads: CASSESLYSPLHF. CDR3 nucleotide sequence: TGCGCCAGCAGTGAGTCGTTGTATTCACCCCTCCACTTT.

This chain joins TRBV4-1 and TRBJ2-7, with D possibly matching TRBD2 (6 bases). This CDR3 has 14 residues. V lost 3 bases and J lost 3, with 12 bases in between. CDR1 is MGHRA and CDR2 is YSYEKL in the germline V gene. Here the CDR3 reads CASSHPRGLYEQYF. CDR3 nucleotides: TGCGCCAGCAGCCACCCGCGGGGCCTCTACGAGCAGTACTTC.

This sequence joins TRBV4-1 and TRBJ2-1; 9 bases are shared with TRBD2. There are 17 residues in the CDR3. Losses at the gene ends were 2 bases for V and 3 bases for J; bases not matched to a gene: 8. Germline V gene lookup returns CDR1 MGHRA and CDR2 YSYEKL. The CDR3 is CASSQKSLAGSYNEQFF. The DNA for the CDR3 is TGCGCCAGCAGCCAAAAGAGCCTAGCGGGAAGCTACAATGAGCAGTTCTTC.

The rearrangement uses TRBV28 and TRBJ2-5; D perhaps matches TRBD2 (6 bases). The last part of the DNA fits TRBJ2-7 better; the J call may be wrong. Germline CDR1 MDHEN, CDR2 SYDVKM. This CDR3 has 14 residues. CDR3: CASSFSGGNYEQYF. CDR3 bases: TGTGCCAGCAGCTTCAGCGGAGGGAATTACGAGCAGTACTTC.

This sequence joins TRBV7-3 and TRBJ2-7; possible D gene TRBD1, 6 bases. Germline loops: CDR1 SGHTA, CDR2 FQGTGA. The V end was cut by 0 bases, the J end by 0 bases, with 9 bases between. The CDR3 spans 15 residues. CDR3 coding DNA: TGTGCCAGCAGCTTAACAGGGGGTAGCTCCTACGAGCAGTACTTC. Translated, it gives CASSLTGGSSYEQYF.

J is TRBJ2-7 and V is TRBV7-2; TRBD2 matches 12 bases. Trimming cost V 5 bases and J 4 bases; bases outside gene matches: 3. The CDR3 consists of 14 residues. The germline V gene encodes CDR1 SGHTA and CDR2 FQGNSA. CDR3 sequence reads: CASSPGTSGYEQYF. CDR3 DNA: TGTGCCAGCAGCCCAGGGACTAGCGGGTACGAGCAGTACTTC.

The V and J genes are TRBV28 and TRBJ2-5, with D hard to call. The J call is in doubt because the DNA end fits TRBJ2-7 better. Per germline, CDR1 MDHEN and CDR2 SYDVKM. The CDR3 has 15 amino acids. In DNA, the CDR3 is TGTGCCAGCAGTATAGGACCAAGCCTACGGGACGAGCAGTACTTC. Its translation is CASSIGPSLRDEQYF.

This rearrangement joins TRBV4-3 to TRBJ2-7; TRBD2 might be the D (6 bases). V lost 0 bases, J lost 3 bases, and 12 bases lay in between. The CDR3 loop spans 15 amino acids. Germline V gene sequence: CDR1 LGHNA, CDR2 YSLEER. CDR3 sequence: CASSQDNGGNYEQYF. CDR3 DNA: TGCGCCAGCAGCCAAGATAACGGGGGTAACTACGAGCAGTACTTC.

V gene TRBV25-1 combines with J gene TRBJ2-1; 10 positions match TRBD2. J was trimmed by 2 bases and V by 6 bases; bases with no gene match: 13. CDR1 and CDR2 from the germline V gene are MGHDK and SYGVNS. The CDR3 consists of 18 residues. In DNA, the CDR3 is TGTGCCAGCAGCGCAAGACATCTCCTAGCGGGAGCCTACAATGAGCAGTTCTTC. This codes for CASSARHLLAGAYNEQFF.

The chain's CDR3 is CSVDGSSYNEQFF. The CDR3 DNA is TGCAGCGTTGACGGGAGCTCCTACAATGAGCAGTTCTTC. This chain joins TRBV29-1 and TRBJ2-1; D perhaps matches TRBD2 (6 bases). Between the trimmed V and J ends, which lost 3 bases and 0 bases, there was a span of 6 bases. Germline assignment: CDR1 SQVTM and CDR2 ANQGSEA. CDR3 length equals 13 residues.

The chain is built from TRBV27 and TRBJ1-4, with 7 bases matching TRBD1. This CDR3 has 14 residues. From germline, CDR1 is MNHEY and CDR2 SMNVEV (reference sequence). Losses at the gene ends were 2 bases for V and 6 bases for J; bases not matched to a gene: 3. The CDR3 coding sequence is TGTGCCAGCAGTTTACGAGGGGGCGATGAAAAACTGTTTTTT. It specifies CASSLRGGDEKLFF. The variable domain in full, completed from reference TRBV27 and TRBJ1-4, reads EAQVTQNPRYLITVTGKKLTVTCSQNMNHEYMSWYRQDPGLGLRQIYYSMNVEVTDKGDVPEGYKVSRKEKRNFPLILESPSPNQTSLYFCASSLRGGDEKLFFGSGTQLSVL.

In this sample, this clone turned up once. This chain uses TRBV5-6 with TRBJ1-5; 8 bases are a match to TRBD1. Germline CDR1 and CDR2: SGHDT and YYEEEE. This CDR3 region has 18 residues. The junction had 16 bases not matched to a gene; V was cut back by 4 bases and J by 4 bases. Here the CDR3 reads CASSRADRASIGNQPQHF. The CDR3 coding sequence is TGTGCCAGCAGCCGGGCGGACAGGGCCTCGATAGGGAATCAGCCCCAGCATTTT. Complete variable domain (other parts from reference TRBV5-6 and TRBJ1-5): DAGVTQSPTHLIKTRGQQVTLRCSPKSGHDTVSWYQQALGQGPQFIFQYYEEEERQRGNFPDRFSGHQFPNYSSELNVNALLLGDSALYLCASSRADRASIGNQPQHFGDGTRLSIL.

The V and J genes are TRBV27 and TRBJ2-7, with 10 bases fitting TRBD2. CDR1 is MNHEY and CDR2 is SMNVEV in the germline V gene (reference sequence). The V gene end was trimmed by 6 bases and the J gene end by 2 bases; junction bases not matched to a gene: 7. This CDR3 is 15 amino acids long. The CDR3 loop reads CASSFLAGEPYEQYF. CDR3 nucleotides: TGTGCCAGCAGCTTCCTAGCGGGAGAGCCCTACGAGCAGTACTTC.

The chain combines TRBV11-2 with TRBJ2-1; 9 bases map to TRBD2. Germline assignment: CDR1 SGHAT and CDR2 FQNNGV. J gave up 0 bases and V 6 bases, and 6 bases lay outside the gene matches. This CDR3 spans 16 amino acids. The CDR3 protein is CASSLSGRISYNEQFF. The CDR3 region has the DNA TGTGCCAGCAGTCTTAGCGGGAGAATCTCCTACAATGAGCAGTTCTTC.

The chain joins TRBV6-5 to TRBJ1-1, with D possibly being TRBD1 (5 bases). This CDR3 contains 13 residues. V lost 5 bases, J lost 5 bases, and 12 bases lay in between. Germline CDR1 reads MNHEY; CDR2 reads SVGAGI. CDR3: CASSHHRGTEAFF. The CDR3 coding sequence is TGTGCCAGCAGTCACCATAGGGGAACTGAAGCTTTCTTT.

The rearrangement joins TRBV2 to TRBJ2-1; 7 nucleotides line up with TRBD1. CDR1 SNHLY and CDR2 FYNNEI come from the germline V gene. This CDR3 has 15 amino acids. V dropped 8 bases and J dropped 0; count of bases not matched to a gene: 7. Here the CDR3 reads CASGNGQDSYNEQFF. The DNA of the CDR3 is TGTGCCAGCGGAAACGGACAGGACTCCTACAATGAGCAGTTCTTC.

V is TRBV28 and J is TRBJ2-7, with 7 bases aligning to TRBD2. Trimming removed 7 bases from V and 7 bases from J; junction bases left unmatched: 4. This CDR3 is 11 amino acids long. Germline CDR1 reads MDHEN; CDR2 reads SYDVKM. The CDR3 coding sequence is TGTGCCAGCACGCAGGGACTAGAGCAGTACTTC. Its protein is CASTQGLEQYF.

This rearrangement joins TRBV5-6 to TRBJ2-4; D remains unclear. The CDR3 runs 12 residues. Germline V lookup: CDR1 SGHDT, CDR2 YYEEEE. V gave up 0 bases and J gave up 6 bases, with 4 bases separating them. CDR3 in amino acids: CASSLGVNIQYF. In nucleotides, the CDR3 is TGTGCCAGCAGCTTGGGTGTAAACATTCAGTACTTC.

In this sample, this clone turned up a few times. The V gene is TRBV2, the J gene TRBJ2-7; D call uncertain. Germline V gene data show CDR1 as SNHLY and CDR2 as FYNNEI. CDR3 length: 11 amino acids. Trimming took off 2 bases at V and 4 bases at J, with 3 bases between the two ends. The CDR3: CASSERYEQYF. The CDR3 nucleotides read TGTGCCAGCAGTGAACGGTACGAGCAGTACTTC.

The V and J genes are TRBV6-5 and TRBJ2-1, with TRBD2 identical over 8 bases. V lost 4 bases, J lost 3 bases, and 5 bases stayed unmatched. The V gene's germline CDR1 is MNHEY and CDR2 SVGAGI. This CDR3 has 15 amino acids. CDR3 loop: CASSFPAGGYNEQFF. As DNA, the CDR3 is TGTGCCAGCAGTTTCCCGGCGGGGGGCTACAATGAGCAGTTCTTC.

The chain links TRBV18 to TRBJ1-1, with D possibly matching TRBD1 (5 bases). The CDR3 loop spans 17 amino acids. The germline V gene has CDR1 KGHSH and CDR2 LQKENI. V was clipped by 2 bases and J by 1 base, with 17 bases between them. This CDR3 is CASSPAQVGGQNTEAFF. The CDR3 DNA is TGTGCCAGCTCACCAGCGCAGGTCGGGGGTCAGAACACTGAAGCTTTCTTT.

V is TRBV7-6 and J is TRBJ1-2; 9 positions match TRBD1. V lost 5 bases and J lost 4; bases outside the gene matches: 5. Germline V gene sequence: CDR1 SGHVS, CDR2 FNYEAQ. The CDR3 extends over 14 amino acids. This CDR3 reads CASSITGGVYGYTF. CDR3 in DNA: TGTGCCAGCAGCATAACAGGGGGCGTCTATGGCTACACCTTC.

The CDR3, as DNA: TGTGCCAGCAGCCCCACCTCAGGGGGCACTGAAGCTTTCTTT. This encodes CASSPTSGGTEAFF. The chain carries TRBV11-3 and TRBJ1-1; TRBD1 matches at 7 bases. Looked up from germline, CDR1 is SGHNT and CDR2 is YENEEA. This CDR3 is 14 amino acids long. After removal of 5 bases from V and 4 bases from J, the junction contained 7 bases not matched to a gene.

The chain carries TRBV28 and TRBJ2-7; D is ambiguous. The V end lost 3 bases, the J end lost 0 bases, and 6 bases lay between the germline ends. The germline V gene encodes CDR1 MDHEN and CDR2 SYDVKM. The CDR3 has 13 amino acids. CDR3 in amino acids: CASSLTLSYEQYF. The DNA for the CDR3 is TGTGCCAGCAGTTTGACACTCTCCTACGAGCAGTACTTC.

The rearrangement uses TRBV15 and TRBJ2-3; no clear D gene. The CDR3 loop spans 17 amino acids. Germline CDR1 is LNHNV and CDR2 is YYDKDF (reference sequence). V lost 0 bases to trimming and J lost 2 bases, with 15 bases between them. The CDR3, as DNA: TGTGCCACCAGCAGAGATTCACAGCATACTTCCACAGATACGCAGTATTTT. It is translated as CATSRDSQHTSTDTQYF.